The clone carrying this T cell receptor beta chain occurred once. Its antigen is unknown. The length of the CDR3 is 15 residues. V shed 4 bases, J shed 0 bases, and the junction held 4 bases outside the gene matches. The germline CDR1 and CDR2 sequences are SGHKS and YYEKEE (reference sequence). The data stem from a study of cytomegalovirus exposure and HLA in healthy donors. The assay was immunoSEQ multiplex PCR, and TCRdb's table has in-frame clones only and misses some. This sample has 68,000 or so clones, with around 90% found just once. Overall study results and limits: Within the 130 or so validation repertoires, first-cohort TCR clusters tended to co-occur, according to a later analysis. Most TCR sequences were seen very rarely across donors, but some public TCRs occurred in many.

The source material was PBMCs. V gene TRBV5-5 combines with J gene TRBJ2-1, with 7 bases lining up with TRBD1. This TCR was sampled from a man aged 18-30 years in good health and CMV-seronegative. The CDR3 sequence is CASSRGGGSYNEQFF. CDR3 DNA sequence: TGTGCCAGCAGCCGAGGGGGCGGCTCCTACAATGAGCAGTTCTTC.